Presented here are 2 T cell receptor beta chains from one specimen sequenced in a study of CD8+ T cells in alopecia areata. Once RNA had been extracted, it was reverse transcribed into cDNA to act as the sequencing template. Assay used: immunoSEQ multiplex PCR; TCRdb lists only in-frame clones, some missing. The sample yields approximately 100,000 clones, 86% seen once. Treatment noted: oral pan-JAK inhibitor, 5-10 mg twice daily. The specimen comprised CD8+ T cells sorted from blood, sampled between weeks 30 and 35, from a patient treated with tofacitinib. The origin of the receptors is a human donor with alopecia areata.

The chain couples TRBV27 to TRBJ1-5, with TRBD1 identical over 8 bases. CDR3 size: 14 residues. CDR1 and CDR2 (germline): MNHEY, SMNVEV (reference sequence). Trimming removed 5 bases from V and 7 bases from J; junction bases left unmatched: 7. The CDR3 DNA follows: TGTGCCAGCAGTGAAGGACAGGGTTTGCAGCCCCAGCATTTT. Protein product: CASSEGQGLQPQHF.

In DNA, the CDR3 is TGTGCCAGCAGTTACTCTGGGGCCAACGTCCTGACTTTC. It specifies CASSYSGANVLTF. The chain combines TRBV7-2 with TRBJ2-6; unclear D gene. This CDR3 region has 13 residues. Trimming removed 6 bases at V and 0 bases at J, with 3 bases between. Germline lookup yields CDR1 SGHTA and CDR2 FQGNSA.